This T cell receptor (beta chain) was recovered during a study of blood T cell repertoires in COVID-19. Study background: The samples span acute and convalescent COVID-19 from the United States, Italy and Spain. The analysed material was cDNA or gDNA that came from T cells, B-cell-depleted T cells, or PBMCs.

As processed by the authors: Amplification of reference gene primers provided the estimated nucleated cell counts. Assay: immunoSEQ multiplex PCR; the TCRdb copy retains only in-frame clones and omits some. V and J calls and clone size are given by that table; D and trimming were obtained from the DNA. The profile shows about 220,000 clones, about four fifths of them singletons. From germline, CDR1 is SGHNT and CDR2 YYREEE (reference sequence). The CDR3 consists of 15 residues. Trimming took off 4 bases at V and 8 bases at J, with 21 bases between the two ends. Sequences were obtained from PBMCs or T cells enriched from blood (not recorded which). The TCR comes from a middle-aged woman with acute COVID-19. The J gene is TRBJ1-1, the V gene TRBV5-4; D unclear. CDR3 sequence: CASSKRREKGMEAFF. DNA for the CDR3: TGTGCCAGCAGCAAACGACGGGAAAAGGGTATGGAAGCTTTCTTT.